This T cell receptor beta chain was sequenced in a study of cytomegalovirus exposure and HLA in healthy donors. The study, taken as a whole, reports: A later examination showed that TCR association rates differed by HLA locus, with DRB1 most and HLA-C fewest. The authors later found HLA-associated TCR beta chains more clonally expanded than equally common others.

With regard to this clone: Antigen unknown.

PCR was performed using 60 Vbeta and 13 Jbeta primers. Clones were read by immunoSEQ multiplex PCR, and TCRdb kept only the in-frame ones, dropping some. The data contain fewer than 350,000 clones, roughly 89% of them singletons. The germline V gene has CDR1 SQVTM and CDR2 ANQGSEA. The CDR3 length is 11 residues. V lost 5 bases and J lost 7; bases outside the gene matches: 3. This TCR derives from a woman aged 18-29 years in good health and CMV-seronegative. This rearrangement joins TRBV29-1 to TRBJ1-2, with TRBD1 matching over 8 bases. Sequencing input: PBMCs. The CDR3 here is CSVSGGSGYTF. The CDR3 DNA is TGCAGCGTTTCAGGGGGCTCTGGCTACACCTTC.